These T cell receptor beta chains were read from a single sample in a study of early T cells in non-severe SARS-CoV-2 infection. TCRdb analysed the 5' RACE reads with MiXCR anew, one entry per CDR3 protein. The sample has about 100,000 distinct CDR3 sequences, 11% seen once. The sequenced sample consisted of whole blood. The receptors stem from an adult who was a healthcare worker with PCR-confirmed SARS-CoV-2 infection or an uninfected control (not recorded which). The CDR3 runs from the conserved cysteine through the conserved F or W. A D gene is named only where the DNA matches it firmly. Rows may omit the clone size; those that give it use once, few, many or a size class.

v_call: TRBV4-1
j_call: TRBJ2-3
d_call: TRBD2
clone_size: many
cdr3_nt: TGCGCCAGCAGCCAAGAGCCTAGCGGGTACACAGATACGCAGTATTTT
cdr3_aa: CASSQEPSGYTDTQYF

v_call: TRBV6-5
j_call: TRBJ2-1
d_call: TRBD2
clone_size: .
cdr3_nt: TGTGCCAGCAGTTATATTGCGACTAGCGGCGGCAATGAGCAGTTCTTC
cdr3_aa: CASSYIATSGGNEQFF

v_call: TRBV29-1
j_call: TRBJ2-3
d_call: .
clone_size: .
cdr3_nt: TGCAGCGTCTCTGGGGACAGCACAGATACGCAGTATTTT
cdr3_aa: CSVSGDSTDTQYF

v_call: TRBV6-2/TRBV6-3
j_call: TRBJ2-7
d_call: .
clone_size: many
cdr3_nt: TGTGCCAGCAGCGGTACCCTGGGACATTCCTACGAGCAGTACTTC
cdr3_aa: CASSGTLGHSYEQYF

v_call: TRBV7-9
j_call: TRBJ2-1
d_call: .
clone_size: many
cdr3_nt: TGTGCCAGCAGCACACGTAGCCATCGGCCTAACGAGGCCCAGCCGTTCTTC
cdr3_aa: CASSTRSHRPNEAQPFF

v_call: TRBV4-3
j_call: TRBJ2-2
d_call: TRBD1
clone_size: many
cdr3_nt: TGCGCCAGCAGCCAAGGGGACAGGGGGCCCGGGGAGCTGTTTTTT
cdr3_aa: CASSQGDRGPGELFF

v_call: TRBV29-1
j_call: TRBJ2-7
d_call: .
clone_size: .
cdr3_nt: TGCAGCGGTATGGGCCCGGGGGAGCAGTACTTC
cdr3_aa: CSGMGPGEQYF

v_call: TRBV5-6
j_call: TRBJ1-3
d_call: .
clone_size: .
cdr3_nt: TGTGCCAGCAGCTTTCCCGGAAACACCATATATTTT
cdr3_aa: CASSFPGNTIYF

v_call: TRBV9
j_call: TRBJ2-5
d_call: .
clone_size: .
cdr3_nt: TGTGCCAGCAGCGTAGCAGGCGGGTCCGAGACCCAGTACTTC
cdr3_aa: CASSVAGGSETQYF

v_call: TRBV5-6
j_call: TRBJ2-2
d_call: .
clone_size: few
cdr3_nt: TGTGCCGGACTTAAATTGAACACCGGGGAGCTGTTTTTT
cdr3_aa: CAGLKLNTGELFF

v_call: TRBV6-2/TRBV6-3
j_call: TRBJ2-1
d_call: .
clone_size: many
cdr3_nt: TGTGCCAGCACCCGGTTAAATGAGCAGTTCTTC
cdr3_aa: CASTRLNEQFF

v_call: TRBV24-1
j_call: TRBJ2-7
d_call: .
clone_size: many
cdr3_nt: TGTGCCACCAGTGCCGGCGGCTACGAGCAGTACTTC
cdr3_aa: CATSAGGYEQYF

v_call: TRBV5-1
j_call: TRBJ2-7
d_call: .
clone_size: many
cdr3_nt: TGCGCCAGCAGCCCACGGACTGGCTCCTACGAGCAGTACTTC
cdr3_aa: CASSPRTGSYEQYF

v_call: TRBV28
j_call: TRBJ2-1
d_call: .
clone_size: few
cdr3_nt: TGTGCCAGCGGTTATGGGGACCCCTACAATGAGCAGTTCTTC
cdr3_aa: CASGYGDPYNEQFF

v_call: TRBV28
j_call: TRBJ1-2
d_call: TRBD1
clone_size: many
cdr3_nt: TGTGCCAGCAGTTCAGGGGGCTATGGCTACACCTTC
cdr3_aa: CASSSGGYGYTF

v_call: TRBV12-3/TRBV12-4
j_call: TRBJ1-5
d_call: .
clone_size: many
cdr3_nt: TGTGCCAGCAGGTCGGACACCCGGCATCAGCCCCAGCATTTT
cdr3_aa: CASRSDTRHQPQHF

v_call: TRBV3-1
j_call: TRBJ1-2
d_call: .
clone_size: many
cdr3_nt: TGTGCCAGCGGGAACAGGGAAGGGGCCTATGGCTACACCTTC
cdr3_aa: CASGNREGAYGYTF

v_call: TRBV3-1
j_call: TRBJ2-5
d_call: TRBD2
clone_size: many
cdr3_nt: TGTGCCAGCAGCCTAGCGGGAGCCCCGGGGGAGACCCAGTACTTC
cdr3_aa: CASSLAGAPGETQYF

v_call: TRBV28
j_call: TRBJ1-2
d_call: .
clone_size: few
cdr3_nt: TGTGCCAGCAGTTCGACACAGATCGTTTATGGCTACACCTTC
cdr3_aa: CASSSTQIVYGYTF

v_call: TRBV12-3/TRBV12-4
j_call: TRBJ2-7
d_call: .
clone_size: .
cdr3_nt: TGTGCCAGCAGTTCAATTCGCTACGAGCAGTACTTC
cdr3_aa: CASSSIRYEQYF

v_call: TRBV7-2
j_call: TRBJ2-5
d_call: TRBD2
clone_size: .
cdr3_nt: TGTGCCAGCAGCTTTCAGCTAGCGGCGGAGACCCAGTACTTC
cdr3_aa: CASSFQLAAETQYF

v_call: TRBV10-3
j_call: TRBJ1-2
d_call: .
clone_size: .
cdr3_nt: TGTGCCATCAGTGAGTTAGACTCCGGCTATGGCTACACCTTC
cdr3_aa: CAISELDSGYGYTF

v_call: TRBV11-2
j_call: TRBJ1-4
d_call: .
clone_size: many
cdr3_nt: TGTGCCAGCAGCTTAGCGGGGATTCCAGAAAAACTGTTTTTT
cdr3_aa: CASSLAGIPEKLFF

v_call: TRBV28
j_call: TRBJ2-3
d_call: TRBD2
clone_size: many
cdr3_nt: TGTGCCAGCAGGCGGGAGTACAGCACAGATACGCAGTATTTT
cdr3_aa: CASRREYSTDTQYF

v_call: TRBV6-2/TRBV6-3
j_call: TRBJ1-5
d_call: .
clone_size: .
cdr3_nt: TGTGCCAGCAGTAACTCTCAGCCCCAGCATTTT
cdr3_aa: CASSNSQPQHF

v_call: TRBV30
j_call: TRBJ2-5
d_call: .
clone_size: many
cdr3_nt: TGTGCCTGGAGCCTTTTGGGCGAGACCCAGTACTTC
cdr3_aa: CAWSLLGETQYF

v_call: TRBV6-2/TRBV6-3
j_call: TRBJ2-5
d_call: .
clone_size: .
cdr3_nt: TGTGCCAGCAGCCGGAGCGAAGAGACCCAGTACTTC
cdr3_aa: CASSRSEETQYF

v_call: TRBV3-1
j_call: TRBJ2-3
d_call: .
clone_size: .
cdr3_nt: TGTGCCAGCAGCCAAGAAGGGCCCATAGGCGGGGAGGATACGCAGTATTTT
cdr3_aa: CASSQEGPIGGEDTQYF

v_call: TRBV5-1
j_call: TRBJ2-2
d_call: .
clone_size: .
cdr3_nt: TGCGCCAGCAGCTTACGTCCGAACCCGGGGGAGCTGTTTTTT
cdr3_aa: CASSLRPNPGELFF

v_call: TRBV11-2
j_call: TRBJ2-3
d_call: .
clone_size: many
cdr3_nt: TGTGCCAGCAGCTTAGACGGGAGCCCAGATACGCAGTATTTT
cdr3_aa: CASSLDGSPDTQYF

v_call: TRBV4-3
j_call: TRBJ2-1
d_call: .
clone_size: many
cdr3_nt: TGCGCCAGCAGCCAAGGCGGAGCCCGCTACAATGAGCAGTTCTTC
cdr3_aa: CASSQGGARYNEQFF

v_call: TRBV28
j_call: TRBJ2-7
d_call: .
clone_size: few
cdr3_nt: TGTGCCAGCAGGACTTTAGCTCCTCCGTGGGGCGAGCAGTACTTC
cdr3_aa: CASRTLAPPWGEQYF

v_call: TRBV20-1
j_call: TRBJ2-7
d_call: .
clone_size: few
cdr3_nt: TGCAGTGCTAGTGCGGGAACCAACTACGAGCAGTACTTC
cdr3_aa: CSASAGTNYEQYF

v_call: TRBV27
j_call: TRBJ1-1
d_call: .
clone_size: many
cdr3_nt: TGTGCCAGCAGTTTATCGACGATTACTGAAGCTTTCTTT
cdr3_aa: CASSLSTITEAFF

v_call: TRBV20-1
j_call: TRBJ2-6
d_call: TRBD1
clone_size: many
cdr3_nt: TGCAGTGCTAACCCGGGACAGACTTCAAGCTCTGGGGCCAACGTCCTGACTTTC
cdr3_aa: CSANPGQTSSSGANVLTF

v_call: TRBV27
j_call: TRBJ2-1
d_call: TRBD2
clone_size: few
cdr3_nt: TGTGCCAGCAGTTTATCCGGGAGGGCACACAATGAGCAGTTCTTC
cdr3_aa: CASSLSGRAHNEQFF

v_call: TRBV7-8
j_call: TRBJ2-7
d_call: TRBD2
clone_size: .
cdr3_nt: TGTGCCAGCAGCCCAACTGGGGTAGCGGGAGGGCCCGTCTCCTACGAGCAGTACTTC
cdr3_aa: CASSPTGVAGGPVSYEQYF

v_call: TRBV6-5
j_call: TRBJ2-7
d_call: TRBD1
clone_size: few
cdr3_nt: TGTGCCAGCAGCCCGGGACAGGGGAATATGTACGAGCAGTACTTC
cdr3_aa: CASSPGQGNMYEQYF

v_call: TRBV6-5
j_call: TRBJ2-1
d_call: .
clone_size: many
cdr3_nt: TGTGCCAGCAGTTATGGGGGACATGAGCAGTTCTTC
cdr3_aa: CASSYGGHEQFF

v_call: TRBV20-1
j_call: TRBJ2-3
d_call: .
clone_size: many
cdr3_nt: TGCAGTGCTAGGGTTTCTTTAGCAGCTACAGATACGCAGTATTTT
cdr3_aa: CSARVSLAATDTQYF

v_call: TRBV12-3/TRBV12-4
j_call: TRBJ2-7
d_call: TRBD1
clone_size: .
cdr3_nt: TGTGCCAGCAGTTTTCAGGCGGGACAGGGCCACGAGCAGTACTTC
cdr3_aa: CASSFQAGQGHEQYF

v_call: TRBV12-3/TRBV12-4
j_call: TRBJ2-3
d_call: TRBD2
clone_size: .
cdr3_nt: TGTGCCAGCACCCTGGGGCCAGCGGGGCGTGATACGCAGTATTTT
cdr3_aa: CASTLGPAGRDTQYF

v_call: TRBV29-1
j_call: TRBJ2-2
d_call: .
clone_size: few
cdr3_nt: TGCAGCGTTGAAGCCCGTCACACCGGGGAGCTGTTTTTT
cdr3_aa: CSVEARHTGELFF

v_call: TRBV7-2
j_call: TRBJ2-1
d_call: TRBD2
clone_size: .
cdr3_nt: TGTGCCAGCAAACCCCTACCGGGGCGGGAGCGGGGTGAGCAGTTCTTC
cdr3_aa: CASKPLPGRERGEQFF

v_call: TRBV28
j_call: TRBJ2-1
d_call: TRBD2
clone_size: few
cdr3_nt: TGTGCCAGCACCCGAGCGGGAGTCAACAATGAGCAGTTCTTC
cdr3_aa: CASTRAGVNNEQFF

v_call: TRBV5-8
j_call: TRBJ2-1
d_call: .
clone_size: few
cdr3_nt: TGTGCCAGCAGTTATAAATCAGGGTATCCCTACAATGAGCAGTTCTTC
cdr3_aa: CASSYKSGYPYNEQFF

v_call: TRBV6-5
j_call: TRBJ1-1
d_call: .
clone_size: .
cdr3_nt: TGTGCCAGCACCAAAGATCAAGTGAACACTGAAGCTTTCTTT
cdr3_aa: CASTKDQVNTEAFF

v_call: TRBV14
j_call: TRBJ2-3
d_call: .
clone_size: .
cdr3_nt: TGTGCCAGCAGCCGAAGAAGAGGGGGAGATACGCAGTATTTT
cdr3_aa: CASSRRRGGDTQYF

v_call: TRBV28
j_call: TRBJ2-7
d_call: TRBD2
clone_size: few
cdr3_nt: TGTGCCAGTAGACTAGCGGGAGCCTACGAGCAGTACTTC
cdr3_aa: CASRLAGAYEQYF

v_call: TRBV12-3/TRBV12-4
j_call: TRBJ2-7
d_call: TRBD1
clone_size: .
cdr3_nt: TGTGCCAGCTCCCAGACAGGGATTCCCAACGAGCAGTACTTC
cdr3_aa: CASSQTGIPNEQYF

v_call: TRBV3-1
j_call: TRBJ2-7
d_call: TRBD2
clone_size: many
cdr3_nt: TGTGCCAGCAGCCCGGGACTAGCGGATTACGAGCAGTACTTC
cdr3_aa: CASSPGLADYEQYF

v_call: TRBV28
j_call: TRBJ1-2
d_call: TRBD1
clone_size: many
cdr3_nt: TGTGCCAGCAGTTCCACAGGGGGCCCACACCTTGGCTACACCTTC
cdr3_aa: CASSSTGGPHLGYTF

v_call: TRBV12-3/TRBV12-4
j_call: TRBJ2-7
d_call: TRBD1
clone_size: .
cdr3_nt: TGTGCCAGCAGTTCCCCCCCCGCGGGACAGGGGGCGCCGTACTTC
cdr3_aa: CASSSPPAGQGAPYF

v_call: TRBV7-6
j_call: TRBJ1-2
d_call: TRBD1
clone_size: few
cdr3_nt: TGTGCCAGCAGCCCACACCCCGGGACAGGGTTTATTAGACCCAAGTATGGCTACACCTTC
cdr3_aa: CASSPHPGTGFIRPKYGYTF

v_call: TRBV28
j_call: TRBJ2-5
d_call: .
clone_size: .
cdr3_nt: TGTGCCAGCAGCCATTCATTTGGCCAAGAGACCCAGTACTTC
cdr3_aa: CASSHSFGQETQYF

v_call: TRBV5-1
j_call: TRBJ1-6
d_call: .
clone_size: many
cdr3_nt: TGCGCCAGCAGTCAAACGCAGGGAAATTCACCCCTCCACTTT
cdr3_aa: CASSQTQGNSPLHF